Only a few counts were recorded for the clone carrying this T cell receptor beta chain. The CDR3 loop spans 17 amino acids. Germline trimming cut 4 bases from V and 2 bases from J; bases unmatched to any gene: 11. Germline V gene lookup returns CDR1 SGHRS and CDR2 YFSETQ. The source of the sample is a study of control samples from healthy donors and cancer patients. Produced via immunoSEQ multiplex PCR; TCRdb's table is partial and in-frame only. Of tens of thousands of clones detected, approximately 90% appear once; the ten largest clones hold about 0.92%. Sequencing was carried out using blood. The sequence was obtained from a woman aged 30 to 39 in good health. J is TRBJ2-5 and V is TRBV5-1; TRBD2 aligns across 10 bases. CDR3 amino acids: CASSQAQASGGQETQYF. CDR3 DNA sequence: TGCGCCAGCAGCCAAGCCCAAGCTAGCGGGGGACAAGAGACCCAGTACTTC.